The subject of this entry is one TCR beta chain. The data stem from a study of blood T cell repertoires in COVID-19. Study in general: The origin of the acute and convalescent COVID-19 samples was the United States, Italy and Spain. Sources were T cells, B-cell-depleted T cells, or PBMCs; the material itself was cDNA or gDNA.

The CDR3 consists of 15 residues. Germline V gene lookup returns CDR1 GTSNPN and CDR2 SVGIG (reference sequence). V gave up 0 bases and J gave up 7 bases; unmatched junction bases: 9. How the authors handled the data: Amplifying reference gene primers gave estimates of nucleated cell counts. TCRdb's table, derived via immunoSEQ multiplex PCR, lists solely in-frame clones and lacks some. V and J calls and clone size are as listed in that table; D and trimming were resolved from the DNA. The table includes tens of thousands of clones, about 91% detected once. The sequenced sample consisted of peripheral blood. This chain joins TRBV30 and TRBJ2-5, with TRBD2 matching over 9 bases. The source of this sequence is a woman older than 75 with acute or convalescent COVID-19. CDR3 sequence: CAWSVNSGSLGTQYF. CDR3 sequence (DNA): TGTGCCTGGAGTGTTAATAGCGGGAGCTTGGGGACCCAGTACTTC.